This T cell receptor (beta chain) was captured in a study of CD8 T cells in Susac syndrome. Trimming took 7 bases from V and 14 from J; bases not matched to a gene: 11. Looked up from germline, CDR1 is MDHEN and CDR2 is SYDVKM. This CDR3 spans 12 amino acids. RNA in amounts of about 0.45 to 1 ug was reverse transcribed with random hexamers. TCRdb re-derived calls from the immunoSEQ multiplex PCR reads in MiXCR, one entry per CDR3 protein. In the table there are about 300,000 distinct CDR3 sequences, 85% of which are singletons. This chain links TRBV28 with TRBJ1-2; the match to TRBD1 covers 9 bases. Sequenced sample: CD8+ T cells from PBMCs. This clonotype was sampled from a human donor with multiple sclerosis. In DNA, the CDR3 is TGTGCCAGCAATCTACAGGGGGCCCATTGGACCTTC. Residues: CASNLQGAHWTF.